The 6 T cell receptor beta chains reported below all come from one sample, sequenced in a study of shared clonotypes between healthy human individuals. This table comes from immunoSEQ multiplex PCR, and its TCRdb copy is limited to in-frame clones, with some not included. Of over 950,000 clones listed, approximately 77% are singletons. Sequencing input: memory CD4+ T cells from PBMCs. The subset was: CD45RA-negative fraction. Receptor source: a man younger than 30 in good health. Some clones in this sample may be carry-over from other donors' samples.

The V and J genes are TRBV4-2 and TRBJ1-1; 7 bases line up with TRBD1. Germline CDR1 LGHNA, CDR2 YNFKEQ. J lost 11 bases, V lost 0 bases, and 9 bases had no gene match. The CDR3 length is 14 residues. The CDR3 here is CASSQDRGGWRAFF. The CDR3 nucleotides are TGTGCCAGCAGCCAAGATCGAGGGGGCTGGCGGGCTTTCTTT.

This clone was seen a handful of times. The chain employs TRBV4-1 and TRBJ2-6, with D possibly matching TRBD1 (6 bases). CDR3 length equals 19 residues. Germline CDR1 and CDR2: MGHRA and YSYEKL. V dropped 3 bases and J dropped 3 bases, with 21 bases sitting between them. The CDR3 DNA sequence: TGCGCCAGCAGCCAGGCTTACACCGTAACAGGGCGTGGGGCCAACGTCCTGACTTTC. The encoded protein is CASSQAYTVTGRGANVLTF.

The chain couples TRBV19 to TRBJ2-2; D is unclear. CDR3 length: 17 amino acids. Germline CDR1 LNHDA, CDR2 SQIVND (reference sequence). The V end lost 7 bases, the J end lost 3 bases, and 21 bases lay between the germline ends. The CDR3 reads CASNVGSGRAYTGELFF. CDR3 bases: TGTGCCAGTAACGTAGGGTCGGGCCGCGCCTACACCGGGGAGCTGTTTTTT.

On this clone itself: Given a much more abundant clone one base away, this may be a read error. CDR3 region: CASSSPGVYEQYF. DNA of the CDR3: TGTGCCAGCAGCTCCCCCGGGGTCTACGAGCAGTACTTC. The chain recombines TRBV7-6 with TRBJ2-7; TRBD2 is a possible D gene (5 bases). Germline CDR1 and CDR2: SGHVS and FNYEAQ. Trimming took off 4 bases at V and 3 bases at J, with 10 bases between the two ends. CDR3 length: 13 residues.

The chain couples TRBV28 to TRBJ2-1; 7 positions match TRBD1. The CDR3 spans 19 residues. Trimming took 7 bases from V and 0 from J; bases not matched to a gene: 18. Germline CDR1 is MDHEN and CDR2 is SYDVKM. This chain's CDR3 is CASTPLGRGRGSSYNEQFF. The CDR3 bases are TGTGCCAGCACCCCGCTTGGCAGGGGGAGAGGTAGCTCCTACAATGAGCAGTTCTTC. Using reference TRBV28 and TRBJ2-1 for the parts outside the CDR3, the full variable domain is DVKVTQSSRYLVKRTGEKVFLECVQDMDHENMFWYRQDPGLGLRLIYFSYDVKMKEKGDIPEGYSVSREKKERFSLILESASTNQTSMYLCASTPLGRGRGSSYNEQFFGPGTRLTVL.

The chain combines TRBV19 with TRBJ2-7; perhaps TRBD1 as D (5 bases). The germline V gene encodes CDR1 LNHDA and CDR2 SQIVND (reference sequence). V was clipped by 10 bases and J by 0 bases, with 13 bases between them. The CDR3 length is 13 residues. The CDR3 region has the DNA TGTGCCACCCCGGACACCAACTCCTACGAGCAGTACTTC. It translates to CATPDTNSYEQYF.